This T cell receptor (beta chain) was observed in a study of T cells after yellow fever vaccination. Trimming removed 1 base at V and 4 bases at J, with 10 bases between. CDR1 SEHNR and CDR2 FQNEAQ come from the germline V gene (reference sequence). The length of the CDR3 is 14 residues. MiXCR, applied by TCRdb to the 5' RACE reads, yields one record per CDR3 protein. The sample yields over 250,000 distinct CDR3 sequences, 5.2% seen once. This clonotype originated in a young man who received the YFV17D yellow fever vaccine. The chain carries TRBV7-9 and TRBJ1-2; no clear D. This specimen was CD4+ T cells sorted from PBMCs, taken on the day of the yellow fever booster vaccination. The CDR3 region has the DNA TGTGCCAGCAGCTTAGATCTCAGGAGCTATGGCTACACCTTC. Protein sequence: CASSLDLRSYGYTF. Looking up the rest from reference TRBV7-9 and TRBJ1-2 gives the full variable domain: DTGVSQNPRHKITKRGQNVTFRCDPISEHNRLYWYRQTLGQGPEFLTYFQNEAQLEKSRLLSDRFSAERPKGSFSTLEIQRTEQGDSAMYLCASSLDLRSYGYTFGSGTRLTVV.